These T cell receptor beta chains were read from a single sample in a study of blood T cells in healthy people across ages. MiXCR, applied by TCRdb to the 5' RACE reads, yields one record per CDR3 protein. The table lists about 1 million distinct CDR3 sequences, 40% to 55% of them singletons, with over 15% in the top ten. The sequenced sample consisted of blood. These receptor sequences come from a woman aged 60-75 years in good health. Both conserved end residues are part of each CDR3. D genes are given only for firm matches. Not all rows give a size; the values are once, few, many and, for expanded clones, a class.

cdr3_aa cdr3_nt clone_size j_call d_call v_call
CASRKTQGRGGEQYF TGTGCCAGCAGAAAAACTCAAGGCAGAGGGGGCGAGCAGTACTTC few TRBJ2-7 NA TRBV27
CATSRDPTGYGNQPQHF TGTGCCACCAGCAGAGACCCCACAGGGTACGGCAATCAGCCCCAGCATTTT NA TRBJ1-5 NA TRBV15
CASSPDSAGFYYEQYF TGCGCCAGCAGCCCTGACTCGGCGGGGTTTTACTACGAGCAGTACTTC NA TRBJ2-7 NA TRBV5-1
CASSQTDAEQYF TGTGCCAGCAGTCAGACGGATGCCGAGCAGTACTTC NA TRBJ2-7 NA TRBV2
CSVARGTGSMNEQFF TGCAGCGTTGCGAGGGGGACAGGGTCCATGAATGAGCAGTTCTTC NA TRBJ2-1 TRBD1 TRBV29-1
CASSLQGGIGELFF TGTGCCAGCAGCTTACAGGGCGGGATTGGGGAGCTGTTTTTT NA TRBJ2-2 NA TRBV7-2
CASSQDWGLETQYF TGCGCCAGCAGCCAAGATTGGGGGCTTGAGACCCAGTACTTC NA TRBJ2-5 NA TRBV4-1
CAWRELGAYEQYF TGTGCCTGGAGGGAACTAGGGGCCTACGAGCAGTACTTC NA TRBJ2-7 NA TRBV30
CASSEDRGSNQPQHF TGCGCCAGCAGCGAGGACAGGGGTAGCAATCAGCCCCAGCATTTT NA TRBJ1-5 TRBD1 TRBV4-1
CASSGPGGKQYF TGTGCCAGCAGCGGTCCAGGGGGTAAGCAGTACTTC NA TRBJ2-7 TRBD1 TRBV3-1
CSVVVGSDTQYF TGCAGCGTTGTCGTAGGGTCAGATACGCAGTATTTT NA TRBJ2-3 NA TRBV29-1
CASGGGGIIHEQYF TGCGCGAGCGGAGGTGGGGGGATCATCCACGAGCAGTACTTC NA TRBJ2-7 NA TRBV5-1
CASRTGGDTGELFF TGTGCCAGCAGGACGGGAGGCGACACCGGGGAGCTGTTTTTT few TRBJ2-2 TRBD2 TRBV13
CAISTSFNEQFF TGTGCCATCAGCACTAGTTTCAATGAGCAGTTCTTC few TRBJ2-1 NA TRBV10-3
CASSLVRAGVLLSSYEQYF TGTGCCAGCAGCTTAGTTCGGGCAGGAGTATTACTATCCTCCTACGAGCAGTACTTC few TRBJ2-7 NA TRBV7-8
CASSPGQAVYNEQYF TGTGCCAGCTCACCGGGACAGGCGGTTTACAATGAGCAGTACTTC NA TRBJ2-5 TRBD1 TRBV18
CAAVTGSNEQFF TGCGCCGCAGTGACTGGGAGCAATGAGCAGTTCTTC NA TRBJ2-1 NA TRBV6-5
CASSFRGASSDGQYF TGTGCCAGTAGTTTCCGGGGGGCCAGCTCCGACGGGCAGTACTTC NA TRBJ2-7 NA TRBV27
CGVEDSPAEQYF TGCGGCGTTGAAGATAGCCCCGCTGAGCAGTACTTC NA TRBJ2-5 NA TRBV29-1
CSVGFRYEQYF TGCAGCGTTGGTTTTCGCTACGAGCAGTACTTC many TRBJ2-7 NA TRBV29-1
CASSPRGTSSYEQYF TGTGCCAGCAGTCCCCGAGGGACCAGCTCCTACGAGCAGTACTTC NA TRBJ2-7 NA TRBV27